Below, 10 T cell receptor beta chains from the same sample are listed, as sequenced in a study of response to subunit inactivated influenza vaccine. TCRdb ran MiXCR on the RT-PCR reads and lists one entry per CDR3 protein. The sample shows 600,000 to 850,000 distinct CDR3 sequences, less than 15% of them seen only once. The material was PBMCs from blood, obtained less than 15 days before vaccination. The receptor source for this set is a man in his forties or fifties who received an inactivated influenza vaccine.

J is TRBJ2-7 and V is TRBV3-1, with D possibly being TRBD2 (6 bases). This CDR3 contains 15 residues. V dropped 4 bases and J dropped 3 bases, with 16 bases sitting between them. CDR1 is LGHDT and CDR2 is YNNKEL in the germline V gene (reference sequence). The CDR3 sequence: CASSPFGGNVYEQYF. CDR3 nucleotides: TGTGCCAGCAGCCCCTTCGGAGGGAACGTCTACGAGCAGTACTTC.

This clonotype has only a few counts. The V and J genes are TRBV4-1 and TRBJ2-7, with D possibly matching TRBD2 (6 bases). Trimming took off 0 bases at V and 4 bases at J, with 16 bases between the two ends. This CDR3 has 16 amino acids. Per the germline V gene, CDR1 is MGHRA and CDR2 is YSYEKL. The CDR3 spells CASSQEYAGTFYEQYF. Here the CDR3 DNA reads TGCGCCAGCAGCCAAGAGTACGCGGGGACCTTTTACGAGCAGTACTTC.

The table lists this clonotype with a few counts. This rearrangement joins TRBV7-9 to TRBJ2-3; 7 nucleotides agree with TRBD1. Germline trimming cut 5 bases from V and 1 base from J; bases unmatched to any gene: 12. Germline assignment: CDR1 SEHNR and CDR2 FQNEAQ (reference sequence). This CDR3 contains 17 residues. CDR3 in DNA: TGTGCCAGCAGCGGTGGGAACAGGGGACGGGGCACAGATACGCAGTATTTT. This encodes CASSGGNRGRGTDTQYF.

There are a few counts of this clonotype. This chain joins TRBV10-3 and TRBJ1-5; no clear D gene. CDR3 size: 14 residues. The V end lost 0 bases, the J end lost 0 bases, and 3 bases lay between the germline ends. Germline assignment: CDR1 ENHRY and CDR2 SYGVKD. In nucleotides, the CDR3 is TGTGCCATCAGTGAGTCTGATAGCAATCAGCCCCAGCATTTT. Its protein is CAISESDSNQPQHF.

This clonotype was seen more than once but under ten times. The V call is TRBV12-3 or TRBV12-4, the J call TRBJ2-1, with TRBD2 as a possible D gene (5 bases). Trimming left V 3 bases short and J 0 bases short, with 12 bases between. This CDR3 is 16 amino acids long. Here the CDR3 reads CASSFPASRSYNEQFF. Written as DNA, the CDR3 is TGTGCCAGCAGTTTCCCGGCTAGCCGCTCCTACAATGAGCAGTTCTTC.

The chain is built from TRBV29-1 and TRBJ1-5; D unclear. Trimming pared 7 bases from V and 9 bases from J, leaving 16 bases between. Germline V gene data show CDR1 as SQVTM and CDR2 as ANQGSEA. The CDR3 extends over 12 amino acids. As DNA, the CDR3 is TGCAGCGCCCTCACGACGACGGGGCCCCAGCATTTT. It is translated as CSALTTTGPQHF.

In its sample, this clonotype was seen many times. This chain connects TRBV7-9 to TRBJ1-2, with TRBD1 matching over 7 bases. Trimming at V came to 4 bases and at J to 4 bases, leaving 3 bases not matched to a gene. Germline V CDR1 and CDR2: SEHNR, FQNEAQ (reference sequence). This CDR3 region has 13 residues. CDR3 bases: TGTGCCAGCAGCTCCCGACAGGGCTATGGCTACACCTTC. Its protein is CASSSRQGYGYTF.

This clonotype was recorded once. J is TRBJ2-2 and V is TRBV29-1, with 8 positions matching TRBD2. CDR3 length: 16 residues. CDR1 and CDR2 from the germline V gene are SQVTM and ANQGSEA. Unmatched junction bases numbered 7, after V lost 0 bases and J lost 4 bases. CDR3 protein: CSVEDPEREITGELFF. In DNA, the CDR3 is TGCAGCGTTGAAGATCCGGAGCGGGAGATCACCGGGGAGCTGTTTTTT.

In its sample, this clonotype was seen many times. The gene calls are TRBV20-1 and TRBJ2-5, with D perhaps matching TRBD2 (6 bases). The germline V gene encodes CDR1 DFQATT and CDR2 SNEGSKA (reference sequence). Trimming pared 4 bases from V and 6 bases from J, leaving 15 bases between. The CDR3 length is 13 residues. Here the CDR3 reads CSATVLATKTQYF. The CDR3 region has the DNA TGCAGTGCTACCGTACTAGCTACAAAGACCCAGTACTTC.

This clonotype was recorded at least ten times. This chain joins TRBV6-1 and TRBJ2-7, with 10 positions matching TRBD1. J lost 8 bases, V lost 1 base, and 8 bases had no gene match. The CDR3 spans 15 residues. Germline V gene sequence: CDR1 MNHNS, CDR2 SASEGT. The CDR3 reads CASSEGWGQGNKQYF. The CDR3 bases are TGTGCCAGCAGTGAAGGATGGGGACAGGGGAACAAGCAGTACTTC.